Each of the 19 T cell receptor beta chains below was sequenced from the same sample in a study of T cells in narcolepsy. Measured with immunoSEQ multiplex PCR; TCRdb has only the in-frame clones, and not every one. The data contain about 30,000 clones, about four fifths of them singletons. Sequenced sample: CD45RA- memory CD4+ T cells from PBMCs. These receptors all come from a human donor with narcolepsy.

This clone showed up just once. V gene TRBV7-2 combines with J gene TRBJ1-6; D not resolved. The CDR3 has 14 amino acids. Germline CDR1 and CDR2: SGHTA and FQGNSA. Trimming left V 3 bases short and J 8 bases short, with 11 bases between. CDR3 residues: CASSLVGNDSPLHF. The DNA of the CDR3 is TGTGCCAGCAGCTTGGTGGGTAATGATTCACCCCTCCACTTT. Complete variable domain (other parts from reference TRBV7-2 and TRBJ1-6): GAGVSQSPSNKVTEKGKDVELRCDPISGHTALYWYRQSLGQGLEFLIYFQGNSAPDKSGLPSDRFSAERTGGSVSTLTIQRTQQEDSAVYLCASSLVGNDSPLHFGNGTRLTVT.

The CDR3 loop reads CASSRLRTGSSYNSPLHF. In DNA form, the CDR3 reads TGTGCCAGCAGCAGACTGAGGACAGGGAGCTCCTATAATTCACCCCTCCACTTT. V is TRBV5-6 and J is TRBJ1-6, with TRBD1 identical over 8 bases. CDR1 is SGHDT, CDR2 YYEEEE, per germline. Trimming removed 4 bases from V and 0 bases from J; junction bases left unmatched: 9. The CDR3 spans 18 residues.

Of note for this clone: Other DNA sequences in this sample translate to the same CDR3. J is TRBJ2-7 and V is TRBV7-2; 8 positions agree with TRBD2. The length of the CDR3 is 14 residues. In germline, CDR1 is SGHTA, CDR2 FQGNSA. J gave up 6 bases and V 1 base, and 5 bases lay outside the gene matches. The chain's CDR3 is CASSLGGGRGEQYF. The CDR3, as DNA: TGTGCCAGCAGCTTAGGCGGGGGGCGGGGCGAGCAGTACTTC.

This clone came up a few times. V usage is TRBV28 and J usage is TRBJ1-1; perhaps TRBD1 as D (5 bases). The CDR3 spans 14 residues. Germline CDR1 MDHEN, CDR2 SYDVKM. V shed 5 bases and J shed 5 bases, with 15 bases lying between them. The CDR3 loop is CASSPTGGRTEAFF. CDR3 coding DNA: TGTGCCAGCAGTCCCACGGGGGGAAGGACTGAAGCTTTCTTT.

The CDR3 DNA follows: TGCGCCAGCAGCGGGGAGGACGAGCAGTACTTC. Its protein is CASSGEDEQYF. The chain links TRBV5-1 to TRBJ2-7; D might be TRBD2 (6 bases). CDR1 and CDR2 from the germline V gene are SGHRS and YFSETQ. The V end was cut by 4 bases, the J end by 5 bases, with 7 bases between. This CDR3 comprises 11 residues.

CDR3 sequence (DNA): TGTGCCAGTAGTATAAACGGGGAATCGAGGGGCTACACCTTC. This codes for CASSINGESRGYTF. The chain combines TRBV19 with TRBJ1-2; D gene ambiguous. V was cut by 2 bases and J by 8 bases, with 15 bases left in between. Germline loops: CDR1 LNHDA, CDR2 SQIVND (reference sequence). This CDR3 contains 14 residues.

The chain recombines TRBV7-2 with TRBJ2-7, with no clear D. Germline V CDR1 and CDR2: SGHTA, FQGNSA. V was trimmed by 3 bases and J by 2 bases, leaving 8 bases between them. This CDR3 region has 13 residues. The DNA for the CDR3 is TGTGCCAGCAGCTTTGGCAGCGCCTACGAGCAGTACTTC. Translation: CASSFGSAYEQYF.

The chain recombines TRBV7-2 with TRBJ2-3; D is possibly TRBD2 (7 bases). V lost 5 bases and J lost 5, with 20 bases in between. This CDR3 spans 16 amino acids. Germline assignment: CDR1 SGHTA and CDR2 FQGNSA. CDR3 in amino acids: CASSQPRGGRIDTQYF. The CDR3 DNA reads as TGTGCCAGCAGCCAACCTAGGGGGGGCCGAATAGATACGCAGTATTTT. Full variable domain (missing parts from reference TRBV7-2 and TRBJ2-3): GAGVSQSPSNKVTEKGKDVELRCDPISGHTALYWYRQSLGQGLEFLIYFQGNSAPDKSGLPSDRFSAERTGGSVSTLTIQRTQQEDSAVYLCASSQPRGGRIDTQYFGPGTRLTVL.

This clone was recorded a few times. The chain couples TRBV19 to TRBJ1-4, with D maybe TRBD1 (6 bases). Trimming removed 11 bases at V and 5 bases at J, with 15 bases between. This CDR3 has 13 residues. Germline V gene data show CDR1 as LNHDA and CDR2 as SQIVND (reference sequence). The chain's CDR3 is CASSTGRNEKLFF. The DNA for the CDR3 is TGTGCCTCGTCGACAGGCCGAAATGAAAAACTGTTTTTT. Variable domain in full (rest from reference TRBV19 and TRBJ1-4): DGGITQSPKYLFRKEGQNVTLSCEQNLNHDAMYWYRQDPGQGLRLIYYSQIVNDFQKGDIAEGYSVSREKKESFPLTVTSAQKNPTAFYLCASSTGRNEKLFFGSGTQLSVL.

The chain couples TRBV6-1 to TRBJ2-7; 8 nucleotides agree with TRBD2. V lost 5 bases to trimming and J lost 2 bases; unmatched junction nucleotides: 5. CDR3 size: 14 residues. CDR1 and CDR2 from the germline V gene are MNHNS and SASEGT. In nucleotides, the CDR3 is TGTGCCAGCAGTTCCATGACTAGCGCCTACGAGCAGTACTTC. Encoded protein: CASSSMTSAYEQYF.

This clone was found a few times. The V call is TRBV19, the J call TRBJ1-6, with a possible D match to TRBD1 (5 bases). Looked up from germline, CDR1 is LNHDA and CDR2 is SQIVND (reference sequence). Trimming left V 3 bases short and J 12 bases short, with 18 bases between. This CDR3 spans 15 amino acids. The chain's CDR3 is CASSIRREGAGPLHF. The CDR3 nucleotides read TGTGCCAGTAGTATCCGCAGGGAGGGTGCGGGACCCCTCCACTTT.

Written as DNA, the CDR3 is TGTGCCAGCAGCTTTACGGACAGTTTTACCGGGGAGCTGTTTTTT. Its translation is CASSFTDSFTGELFF. V and J are TRBV7-8 and TRBJ2-2, with a weak D call TRBD1 (6 bases). The V end lost 3 bases, the J end lost 5 bases, and 13 bases lay between the germline ends. This CDR3 has 15 residues. Germline-derived CDR1 and CDR2 are SGHVS and FQNEAQ.

The chain couples TRBV9 to TRBJ2-3; D may be TRBD1 (5 bases). The CDR3 consists of 14 residues. V was pared by 6 bases and J by 8 bases, with 19 bases between. Germline V CDR1 and CDR2: SGDLS, YYNGEE. The CDR3: CASTSKQAPGTQYF. Written as DNA, the CDR3 is TGTGCCAGCACAAGTAAACAGGCGCCCGGTACGCAGTATTTT.

As DNA, the CDR3 is TGCGCCAGCAGCCAAGGTTCGACCCCCGAAGGAGTTTTCTTT. Translated: CASSQGSTPEGVFF. The chain is built from TRBV4-1 and TRBJ1-1; D is unclear. Germline-derived CDR1 and CDR2 are MGHRA and YSYEKL. V dropped 1 base and J dropped 13 bases, with 19 bases sitting between them. This CDR3 spans 14 amino acids.

The chain employs TRBV7-2 and TRBJ2-7; the match to TRBD1 covers 7 bases. CDR3 length: 13 residues. V shed 7 bases, J shed 1 base, and the junction held 4 bases outside the gene matches. From germline, CDR1 is SGHTA and CDR2 FQGNSA. The CDR3 DNA reads TGTGCCAGCAAGCAGGGGGTTTCCTACGAGCAGTACTTC. As protein: CASKQGVSYEQYF.

The V and J genes are TRBV4-2 and TRBJ2-3, with 15 bases lining up with TRBD2. V shed 1 base and J 6 bases; nucleotides not matched to a gene: 8. Per the germline V gene, CDR1 is LGHNA and CDR2 is YNFKEQ. The CDR3 sequence is 18 residues long. The CDR3 reads CASSQAGTSGGPADTQYF. The CDR3 nucleotides read TGTGCCAGCAGCCAAGCCGGGACTAGCGGGGGGCCAGCCGATACGCAGTATTTT.

The chain combines TRBV5-4 with TRBJ2-2, with 7 bases matching TRBD1. Germline-derived CDR1 and CDR2 are SGHNT and YYREEE (reference sequence). V lost 4 bases and J lost 4; bases outside the gene matches: 10. The CDR3 runs to 16 residues. CDR3 residues: CASSPLVGGGTGELFF. The CDR3 nucleotides are TGTGCCAGCAGCCCCCTGGTAGGGGGCGGCACCGGGGAGCTGTTTTTT.

Note on this clone: Other nucleotide sequences in the sample specify the same CDR3. The V and J genes are TRBV7-2 and TRBJ1-3, with D uncertain. Trimming took off 8 bases at V and 0 bases at J, with 8 bases between the two ends. The CDR3 has 13 residues. Per the germline V gene, CDR1 is SGHTA and CDR2 is FQGNSA. CDR3 sequence (DNA): TGTGCCAGCGGGAAACTCTCTGGAAACACCATATATTTT. Its protein product is CASGKLSGNTIYF.

The rearrangement joins TRBV14 to TRBJ2-1, with a tentative D call TRBD2 (5 bases). The length of the CDR3 is 17 residues. Trimming removed 2 bases at V and 0 bases at J, with 14 bases between. Per germline, CDR1 SGHDN and CDR2 FVKESK. CDR3 sequence reads: CASSQYGSVSSYNEQFF. The CDR3 DNA reads as TGTGCCAGCAGCCAATACGGTAGCGTGAGCTCCTACAATGAGCAGTTCTTC.